One TCR beta chain is described in this entry. Assay used: immunoSEQ multiplex PCR; TCRdb lists only in-frame clones, some missing. The sample carries some 2,000,000 clones, roughly 95% recorded once. The data were obtained in a study of shared clonotypes between healthy human individuals. The CDR3 is made up of 15 amino acids. Germline V lookup: CDR1 SGHTA, CDR2 FQGNSA. J gave up 5 bases and V 3 bases, and 5 bases lay outside the gene matches. Material for sequencing was naive CD4+ T cells sorted from blood. Subset of the sample: CD45RA+ positively selected. The receptor's source is a man between 18 and 35 years old in good health. The chain recombines TRBV7-2 with TRBJ1-5; 9 bases are a match to TRBD1. CDR3: CASSFRTGGDQPQHF. The DNA for the CDR3 is TGTGCCAGCAGCTTCAGAACAGGGGGCGATCAGCCCCAGCATTTT.